This T cell receptor beta chain originates from a study of shared clonotypes between healthy human individuals. A 200 ng quantity of DNA, tens of thousands of T cell genomes, went into the sorted-subset replicate PCRs. Produced via immunoSEQ multiplex PCR; TCRdb's table is partial and in-frame only. Here the sample spans around 1,000,000 clones, approximately 77% being singletons. This clone was recorded once. Its specificity is not known. Deletions cut 5 bases from V and 7 bases from J, with 14 bases between. Germline CDR1 SGHTA, CDR2 FQGNSA. The CDR3 loop spans 14 amino acids. Study results and limitations: Larger estimated richness was generally seen in naive subsets than in memory subsets.

The sequencing input was memory CD4+ T cells from PBMCs. The subset was: CD45RA-negative fraction. This sequence was found in a man in his late teens or twenties in good health. Some clones in this sample may be carry-over from other donors' samples. This chain uses TRBV7-2 with TRBJ1-4; D is uncertain. Here the CDR3 DNA reads TGTGCCAGCAGCCCCGAGGGTGGCGGTGAAAAACTGTTTTTT. Its translation is CASSPEGGGEKLFF.